This T cell receptor (beta chain) comes out of a study of blood T cell repertoires in COVID-19. Study details: The analysed material was cDNA or gDNA that came from T cells, B-cell-depleted T cells, or PBMCs.

In germline, CDR1 is LNHDA, CDR2 SQIVND (reference sequence). This CDR3 spans 16 amino acids. The V gene end was trimmed by 7 bases and the J gene end by 10 bases; junction bases not matched to a gene: 14. Original analysis: Reference gene primer amplification gave nucleated cell count estimates. Profiling relied on immunoSEQ multiplex PCR, and the TCRdb table lists in-frame clones only, not all of them. The V and J calls and the clone size are those of that table, but D and trimming were determined from the DNA. The sample holds under 250,000 clones; about 88% are singletons and the top ten take about a sixth. This clone has more than one count but fewer than ten. Seattle cases were enrolled at active infection and followed longitudinally.

Sample: peripheral blood. This clonotype was obtained from a man aged 50 to 59 with COVID-19, enrolled during active disease. V gene TRBV19 combines with J gene TRBJ1-6; 9 bases map to TRBD1. DNA for the CDR3: TGTGCCAGTACCCACACGGGACAGGGAAGAGGCTCACCCCTCCACTTT. It yields the protein CASTHTGQGRGSPLHF.